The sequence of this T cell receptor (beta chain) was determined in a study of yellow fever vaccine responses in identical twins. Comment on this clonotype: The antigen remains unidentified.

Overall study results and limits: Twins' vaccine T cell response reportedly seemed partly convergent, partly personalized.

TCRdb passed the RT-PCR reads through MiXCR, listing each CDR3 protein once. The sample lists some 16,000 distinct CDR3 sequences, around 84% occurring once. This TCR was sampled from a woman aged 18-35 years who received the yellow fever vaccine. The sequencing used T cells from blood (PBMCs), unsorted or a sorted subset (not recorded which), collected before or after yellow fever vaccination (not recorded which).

The chain's CDR3 is CASGAPGEQYF. The DNA of the CDR3 is TGTGCCAGCGGGGCGCCTGGCGAGCAGTACTTC. The chain is built from TRBV6-6 and TRBJ2-7; perhaps TRBD1 as D (5 bases). The ends were cut back, 8 bases at V and 6 bases at J, with 11 bases in the middle. Germline V gives CDR1 MNHNY, CDR2 SVGAGI (reference sequence). The CDR3 length is 11 residues.